Here is one TCR beta chain with its context. Its antigen is still unknown. Germline V gene lookup returns CDR1 SGHRS and CDR2 YFSETQ. The CDR3 consists of 13 residues. V was shortened by 7 bases and J by 13 bases, with 18 bases between the two germline ends. The sample comes from a study of T cells in Graves' hyperthyroidism and ophthalmopathy. Diagnostic decisions used clinical symptoms, serum thyroxine and TRAb, thyroid ultrasound and orbital computed tomography. Using RNA transcripts as the source, TCR beta CDR3 regions were amplified. Using the HTBI primer set, a first-round RT-PCR was run on the TCR CDR3. TCRdb re-derived calls from the multiplex PCR reads in MiXCR, one entry per CDR3 protein. The repertoire has 380,000 or so distinct CDR3 sequences, about 14% of them found once; the top ten carry around 20%. The study, taken as a whole, reports: The model anticipated ophthalmopathy a median approximately 6.6 months pre-onset. Most thyroid clonotypes that were expanded above 0.001 also turned up in blood. The authors' 13 V-J model separated ophthalmopathy from stable hyperthyroidism.

Sequencing input: blood. The chain is built from TRBV5-1 and TRBJ1-6, with a tentative D call TRBD1 (5 bases). This clonotype was obtained from a man aged 25-45 years with Graves' hyperthyroidism that later progressed to Graves' ophthalmopathy. CDR3 protein: CASGDMDKTPLHF. CDR3 bases: TGCGCCAGCGGCGATATGGACAAAACTCCCCTCCACTTT.